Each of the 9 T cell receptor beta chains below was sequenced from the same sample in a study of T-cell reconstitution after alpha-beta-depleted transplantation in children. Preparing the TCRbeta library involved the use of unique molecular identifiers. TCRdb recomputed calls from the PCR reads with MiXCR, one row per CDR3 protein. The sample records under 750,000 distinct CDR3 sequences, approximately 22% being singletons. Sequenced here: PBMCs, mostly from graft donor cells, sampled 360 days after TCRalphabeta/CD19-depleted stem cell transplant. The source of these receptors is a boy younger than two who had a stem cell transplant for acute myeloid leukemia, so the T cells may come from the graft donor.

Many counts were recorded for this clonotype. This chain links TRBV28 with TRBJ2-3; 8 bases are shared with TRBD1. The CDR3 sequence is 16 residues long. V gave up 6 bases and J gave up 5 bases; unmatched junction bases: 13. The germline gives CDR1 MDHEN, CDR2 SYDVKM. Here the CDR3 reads CASRPGQGRALDTQYF. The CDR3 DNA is TGTGCCAGCAGACCCGGACAGGGCCGGGCCTTAGATACGCAGTATTTT.

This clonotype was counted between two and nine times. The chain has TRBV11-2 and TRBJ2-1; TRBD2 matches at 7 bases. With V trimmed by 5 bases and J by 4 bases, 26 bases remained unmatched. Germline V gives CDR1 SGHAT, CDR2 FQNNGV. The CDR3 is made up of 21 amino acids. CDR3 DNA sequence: TGTGCCAGCAGCCGTCGTGGGCTAGCGGACGACCTGCTAACTAGATACAATGAGCAGTTCTTC. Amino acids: CASSRRGLADDLLTRYNEQFF. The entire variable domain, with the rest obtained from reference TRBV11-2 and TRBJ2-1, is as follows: EAGVAQSPRYKIIEKRQSVAFWCNPISGHATLYWYQQILGQGPKLLIQFQNNGVVDDSQLPKDRFSAERLKGVDSTLKIQPAKLEDSAVYLCASSRRGLADDLLTRYNEQFFGPGTRLTVL.

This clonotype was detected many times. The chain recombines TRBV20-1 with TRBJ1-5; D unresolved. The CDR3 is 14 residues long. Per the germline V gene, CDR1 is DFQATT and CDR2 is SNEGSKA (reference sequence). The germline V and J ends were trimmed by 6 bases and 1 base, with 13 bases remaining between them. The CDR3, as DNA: TGCAGTGCCCCTCGGTTAGGGAGCAATCAGCCCCAGCATTTT. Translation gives CSAPRLGSNQPQHF.

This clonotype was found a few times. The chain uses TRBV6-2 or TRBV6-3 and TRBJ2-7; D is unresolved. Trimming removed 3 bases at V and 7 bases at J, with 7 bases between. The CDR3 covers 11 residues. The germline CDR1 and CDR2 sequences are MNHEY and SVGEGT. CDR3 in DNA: TGTGCCAGCAGTTATTCCGCTGAGCAGTACTTC. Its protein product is CASSYSAEQYF.

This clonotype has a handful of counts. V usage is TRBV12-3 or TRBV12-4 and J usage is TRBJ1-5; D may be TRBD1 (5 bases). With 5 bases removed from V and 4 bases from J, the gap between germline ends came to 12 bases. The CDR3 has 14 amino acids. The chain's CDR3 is CASSTRGTNQPQHF. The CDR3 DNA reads TGTGCCAGCAGTACTCGGGGGACGAATCAGCCCCAGCATTTT.

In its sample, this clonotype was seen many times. The chain's CDR3 is CATSPPGQANEKLFF. The CDR3 DNA follows: TGTGCCACCAGCCCCCCGGGACAGGCTAATGAAAAACTGTTTTTT. The V and J genes are TRBV15 and TRBJ1-4; 8 bases are shared with TRBD1. The germline gives CDR1 LNHNV, CDR2 YYDKDF (reference sequence). V was pared by 5 bases and J by 3 bases, with 5 bases of the junction left unmatched. This CDR3 spans 15 amino acids.

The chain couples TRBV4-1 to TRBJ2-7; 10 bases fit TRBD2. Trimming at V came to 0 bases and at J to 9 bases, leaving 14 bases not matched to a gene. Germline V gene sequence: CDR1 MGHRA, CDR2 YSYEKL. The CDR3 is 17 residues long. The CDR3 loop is CASSQEVTSGANSVQYF. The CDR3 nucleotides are TGCGCCAGCAGCCAAGAAGTAACTAGCGGGGCCAACAGCGTGCAGTACTTC.

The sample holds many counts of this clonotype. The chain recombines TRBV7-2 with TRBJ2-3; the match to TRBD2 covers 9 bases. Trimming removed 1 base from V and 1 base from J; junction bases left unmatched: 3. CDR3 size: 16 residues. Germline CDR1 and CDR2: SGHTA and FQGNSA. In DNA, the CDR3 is TGTGCCAGCAGCTTAGGACTAGCGGTGGGCACAGATACGCAGTATTTT. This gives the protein CASSLGLAVGTDTQYF.

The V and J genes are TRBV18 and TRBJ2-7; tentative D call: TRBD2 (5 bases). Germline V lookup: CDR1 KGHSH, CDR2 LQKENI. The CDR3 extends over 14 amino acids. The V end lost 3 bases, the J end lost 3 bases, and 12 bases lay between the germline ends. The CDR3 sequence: CASSPRLAGYEQYV. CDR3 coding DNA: TGTGCCAGCTCACCCCGACTCGCGGGCTACGAGCAGTACGTC.